The rows below give T cell receptor beta chains drawn from one sample of a study of post-analysis software for immune sequencing data. TCRdb reanalysed the PCR reads using MiXCR and keeps one entry per CDR3 protein. The top ten clones hold approximately 10% of a sample with approximately 690,000 distinct CDR3 sequences, 55% to 60% of them seen once. The sequencing sample was made of blood. The receptors originated from a girl aged 2 to 10 with multiple sclerosis. Each CDR3 is given with its conserved first and last residue. The D gene is left open where the match is weak. Only part of the rows carry a size: once, few, many, or a class if the clone is expanded.

TRBV6-6	-	TRBJ2-5	TRBD1	TGTGCCAGCGTCCAAGGACAGGGGGCAGAGACCCAGTACTTC	CASVQGQGAETQYF
TRBV20-1	-	TRBJ1-2	TRBD1	TGCAGTGCGGACAGCGTGACAGGGGGAGCTAGCTACACCTTC	CSADSVTGGASYTF
TRBV12-3/TRBV12-4	-	TRBJ2-7	TRBD1	TGTGCCAGCAGACCGACAGGGGGCGCAGGAGGGGTCAATGAGCAGTACTTC	CASRPTGGAGGVNEQYF
TRBV7-2	few	TRBJ2-3	TRBD1	TGTGCCAGCAGCCGGACAGGGTCGGGCGCGTGGTTGAGCACAGATACGCAGTATTTT	CASSRTGSGAWLSTDTQYF
TRBV28	-	TRBJ2-3	-	TGTGCCAGCAGTTCCTCAGCGCCAGATACGCAGTATTTT	CASSSSAPDTQYF
TRBV20-1	-	TRBJ2-1	-	TGCAGTGCTAGAGCCCGAGGGCCAAGTTCCACCTACAATGAGCAGTTCTTC	CSARARGPSSTYNEQFF
TRBV7-2	few	TRBJ2-5	-	TGTGCCAGCAGCTTAGGAGTCGGTTTTGGGCGGGGATTTTGGGAGGAGACCCAGTACTTC	CASSLGVGFGRGFWEETQYF
TRBV7-9	-	TRBJ2-5	TRBD2	TGTGCCAGCAGCCACGGGGGGATTGTGAAAGAGACCCAGTACTTC	CASSHGGIVKETQYF
TRBV3-1	once	TRBJ1-5	-	TGTGCCAGCAGCCCCTCGGGGGGCTCGAGCAATCAGCCCCAGCATTTT	CASSPSGGSSNQPQHF
TRBV6-5	-	TRBJ1-5	-	TGTGCCAGCAGTTACTCGGGAGGGTTTAATCAGCCCCAGCATTTT	CASSYSGGFNQPQHF
TRBV12-3/TRBV12-4	-	TRBJ2-1	-	TGTGCCAGCAGTCATTCCGTCTGGGGCCAGTTCTTC	CASSHSVWGQFF
TRBV5-1	once	TRBJ1-2	-	TGCGCCAGCAGCTTACAGAGGTTCTATGGCTACACCTTC	CASSLQRFYGYTF
TRBV20-1	-	TRBJ2-3	TRBD2	TGCAGTGCTAGAGATCGTACGGGAGGAGGTTCAGATACGCAGTATTTT	CSARDRTGGGSDTQYF
TRBV5-1	-	TRBJ2-1	-	TGCGCCAGCACTTTCGGATTAGCGGACTTATCCTACAATGAGCAGTTCTTC	CASTFGLADLSYNEQFF
TRBV12-3/TRBV12-4	-	TRBJ2-5	-	TGTGCCAGCAGTTTTCGGGGGGCAGGTGAAGAGACCCAGTACTTC	CASSFRGAGEETQYF
TRBV7-9	few	TRBJ2-7	-	TGTGCCAGCAGCTTAGCGTTGGGCACCACCTCCTACGAGCAGTACTTC	CASSLALGTTSYEQYF
TRBV5-1	few	TRBJ2-1	TRBD2	TGCGCCAGCAGCTTAGGACTAGCGGGACCCCGGGAGGATGAGCAGTTCTTC	CASSLGLAGPREDEQFF
TRBV20-1	few	TRBJ2-5	-	TGCAGTGCTAGAGTGGCTGCCGGGGAGACCCAGTACTTC	CSARVAAGETQYF
TRBV27	-	TRBJ2-1	TRBD1	TGTGCCAGCAGTTTAATAGACAGGGGGGACAATGAGCAGTTCTTC	CASSLIDRGDNEQFF
TRBV27	-	TRBJ2-7	TRBD2	TGTGCCAGCAGTTTCTTCGGGCCCCTAGCGGGCTACGAGCAGTACTTC	CASSFFGPLAGYEQYF
TRBV6-1	-	TRBJ1-5	-	TGTGCCAGCAGTGAGGCAGGGCACAGCAATCAGCCCCAGCATTTT	CASSEAGHSNQPQHF
TRBV29-1	many	TRBJ1-2	TRBD1	TGCAGCGTTGAAGCTTGGACAGGGCCCAGGACTAACTATGGCTACACCTTC	CSVEAWTGPRTNYGYTF
TRBV24-1	-	TRBJ2-5	TRBD2	TGTGCCACCAGTGACCCCCTGGCTCGGCGGGGGGGATTCACAGAGACCCAGTACTTC	CATSDPLARRGGFTETQYF
TRBV25-1	few	TRBJ2-1	-	TGTGCCAGTTATGCTGGGACCTACAATGAGCAGTTCTTC	CASYAGTYNEQFF
TRBV6-1	-	TRBJ2-5	TRBD2	TGTGCCAGCAGTACTAGCGGGGGGGCCGGGAGGGAGACCCAGTACTTC	CASSTSGGAGRETQYF